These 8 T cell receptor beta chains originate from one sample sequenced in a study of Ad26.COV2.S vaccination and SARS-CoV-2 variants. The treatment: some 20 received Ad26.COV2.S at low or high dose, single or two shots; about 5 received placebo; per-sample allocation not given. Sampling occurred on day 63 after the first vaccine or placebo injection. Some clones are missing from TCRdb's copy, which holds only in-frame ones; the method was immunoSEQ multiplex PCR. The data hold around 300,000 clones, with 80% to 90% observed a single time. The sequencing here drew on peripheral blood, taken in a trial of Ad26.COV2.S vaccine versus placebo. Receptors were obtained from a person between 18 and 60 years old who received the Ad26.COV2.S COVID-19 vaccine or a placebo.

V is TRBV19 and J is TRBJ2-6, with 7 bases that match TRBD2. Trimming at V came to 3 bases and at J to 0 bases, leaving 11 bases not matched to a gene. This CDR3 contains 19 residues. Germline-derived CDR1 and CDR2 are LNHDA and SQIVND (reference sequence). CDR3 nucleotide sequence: TGTGCCAGTAGTATGGGTGGTAGCGGGCCTCACTCTGGGGCCAACGTCCTGACTTTC. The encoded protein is CASSMGGSGPHSGANVLTF. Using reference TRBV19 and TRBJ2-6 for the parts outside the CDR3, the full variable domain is DGGITQSPKYLFRKEGQNVTLSCEQNLNHDAMYWYRQDPGQGLRLIYYSQIVNDFQKGDIAEGYSVSREKKESFPLTVTSAQKNPTAFYLCASSMGGSGPHSGANVLTFGAGSRLTVL.

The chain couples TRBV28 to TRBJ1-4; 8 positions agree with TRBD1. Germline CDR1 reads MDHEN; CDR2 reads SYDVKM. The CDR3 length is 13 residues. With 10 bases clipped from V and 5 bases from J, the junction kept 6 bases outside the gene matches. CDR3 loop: CATGTGGNEKLFF. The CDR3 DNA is TGTGCCACCGGGACAGGAGGCAATGAAAAACTGTTTTTT. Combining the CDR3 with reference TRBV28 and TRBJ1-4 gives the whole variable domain DVKVTQSSRYLVKRTGEKVFLECVQDMDHENMFWYRQDPGLGLRLIYFSYDVKMKEKGDIPEGYSVSREKKERFSLILESASTNQTSMYLCATGTGGNEKLFFGSGTQLSVL.

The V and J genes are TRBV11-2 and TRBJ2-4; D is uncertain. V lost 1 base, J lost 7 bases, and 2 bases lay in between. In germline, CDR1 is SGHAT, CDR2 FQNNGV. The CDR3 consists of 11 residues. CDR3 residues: CASSLVNIQYF. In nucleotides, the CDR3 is TGTGCCAGCAGCTTAGTTAACATTCAGTACTTC.

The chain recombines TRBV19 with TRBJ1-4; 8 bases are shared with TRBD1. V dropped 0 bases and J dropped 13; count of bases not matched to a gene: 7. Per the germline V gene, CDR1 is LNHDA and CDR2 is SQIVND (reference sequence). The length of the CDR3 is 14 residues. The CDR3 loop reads CASSIEDRGSGLFF. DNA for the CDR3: TGTGCCAGTAGTATAGAAGACAGGGGTTCGGGACTGTTTTTT.

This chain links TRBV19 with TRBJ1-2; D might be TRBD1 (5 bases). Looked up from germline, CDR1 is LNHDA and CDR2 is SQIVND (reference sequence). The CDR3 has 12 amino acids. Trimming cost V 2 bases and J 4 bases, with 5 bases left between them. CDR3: CASSITGYGYTF. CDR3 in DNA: TGTGCCAGTAGTATAACAGGCTATGGCTACACCTTC.

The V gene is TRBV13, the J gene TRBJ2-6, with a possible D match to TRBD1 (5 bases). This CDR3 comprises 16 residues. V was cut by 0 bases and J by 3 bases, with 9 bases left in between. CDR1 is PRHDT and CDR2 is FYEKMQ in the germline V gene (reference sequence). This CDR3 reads CASSLGQVGGANVLTF. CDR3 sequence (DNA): TGTGCCAGCAGCTTAGGACAGGTCGGTGGGGCCAACGTCCTGACTTTC.

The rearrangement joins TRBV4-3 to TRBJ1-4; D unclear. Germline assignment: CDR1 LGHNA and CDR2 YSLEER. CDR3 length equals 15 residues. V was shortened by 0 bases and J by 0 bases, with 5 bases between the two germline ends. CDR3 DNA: TGCGCCAGCAGCCAAGATGTGGCAACTAATGAAAAACTGTTTTTT. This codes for CASSQDVATNEKLFF.

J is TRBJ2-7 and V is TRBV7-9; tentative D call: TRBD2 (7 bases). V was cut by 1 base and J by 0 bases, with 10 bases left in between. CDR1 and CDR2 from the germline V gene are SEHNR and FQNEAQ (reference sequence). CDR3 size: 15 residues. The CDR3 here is CASSLGGGGSYEQYF. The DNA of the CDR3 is TGTGCCAGCAGCTTAGGGGGAGGGGGCTCCTACGAGCAGTACTTC.